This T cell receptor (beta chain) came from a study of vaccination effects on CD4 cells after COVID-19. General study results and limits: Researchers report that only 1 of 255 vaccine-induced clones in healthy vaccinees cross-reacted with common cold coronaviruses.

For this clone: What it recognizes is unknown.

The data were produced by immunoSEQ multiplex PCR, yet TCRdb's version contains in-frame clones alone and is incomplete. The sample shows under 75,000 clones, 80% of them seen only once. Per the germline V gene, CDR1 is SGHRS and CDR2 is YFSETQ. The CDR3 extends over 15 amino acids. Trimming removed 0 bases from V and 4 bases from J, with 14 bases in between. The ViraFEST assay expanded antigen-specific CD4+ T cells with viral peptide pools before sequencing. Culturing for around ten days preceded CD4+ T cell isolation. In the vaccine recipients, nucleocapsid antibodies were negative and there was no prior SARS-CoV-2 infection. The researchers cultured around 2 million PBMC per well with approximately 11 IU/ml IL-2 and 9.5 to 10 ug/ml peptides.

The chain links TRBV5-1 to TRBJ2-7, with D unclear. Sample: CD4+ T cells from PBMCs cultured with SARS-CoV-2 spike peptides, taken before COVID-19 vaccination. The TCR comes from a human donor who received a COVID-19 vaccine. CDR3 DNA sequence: TGCGCCAGCAGCTTGGGGGCGGACCCAGTTTACGAGCAGTACGTC. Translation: CASSLGADPVYEQYV.